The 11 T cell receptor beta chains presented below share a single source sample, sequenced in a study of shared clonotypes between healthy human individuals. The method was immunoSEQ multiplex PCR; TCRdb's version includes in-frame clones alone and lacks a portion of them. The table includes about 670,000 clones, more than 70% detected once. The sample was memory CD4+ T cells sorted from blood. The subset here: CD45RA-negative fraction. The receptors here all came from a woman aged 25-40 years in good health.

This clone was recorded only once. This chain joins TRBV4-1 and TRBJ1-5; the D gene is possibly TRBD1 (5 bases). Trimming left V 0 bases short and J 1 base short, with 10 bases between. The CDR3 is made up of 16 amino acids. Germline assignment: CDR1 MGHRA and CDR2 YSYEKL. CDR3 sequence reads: CASSQETVLSNQPQHF. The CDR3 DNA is TGCGCCAGCAGCCAAGAGACAGTGCTAAGCAATCAGCCCCAGCATTTT.

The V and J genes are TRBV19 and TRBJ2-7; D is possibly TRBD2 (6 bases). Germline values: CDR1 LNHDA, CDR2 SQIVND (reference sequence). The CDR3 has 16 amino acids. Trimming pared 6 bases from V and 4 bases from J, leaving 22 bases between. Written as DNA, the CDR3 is TGTGCCAGTAGCTTGGCGACGGGGGTCCGAATTTACGAGCAGTACTTC. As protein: CASSLATGVRIYEQYF.

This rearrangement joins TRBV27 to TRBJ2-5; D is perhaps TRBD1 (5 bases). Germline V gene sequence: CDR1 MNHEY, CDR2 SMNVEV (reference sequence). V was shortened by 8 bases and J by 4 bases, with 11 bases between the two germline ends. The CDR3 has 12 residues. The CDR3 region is CASGRQPETQYF. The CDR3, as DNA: TGTGCCAGCGGGCGACAGCCAGAGACCCAGTACTTC.

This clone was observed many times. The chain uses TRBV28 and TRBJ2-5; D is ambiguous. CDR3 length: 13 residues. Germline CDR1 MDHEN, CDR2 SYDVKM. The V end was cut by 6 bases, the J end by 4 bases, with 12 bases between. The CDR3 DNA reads TGTGCCAGCAGCCGGAGCTTCCCAGAGACCCAGTACTTC. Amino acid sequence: CASSRSFPETQYF.

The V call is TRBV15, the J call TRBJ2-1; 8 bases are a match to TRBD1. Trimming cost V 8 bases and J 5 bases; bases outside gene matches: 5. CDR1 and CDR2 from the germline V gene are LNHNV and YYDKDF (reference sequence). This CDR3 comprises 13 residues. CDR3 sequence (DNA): TGTGCCACCCGACGGGACAGGAACAATGAGCAGTTCTTC. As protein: CATRRDRNNEQFF.

This CDR3 is CASKGGSSNTGELFF. The CDR3 region has the DNA TGTGCCAGTAAAGGAGGCAGTTCGAACACCGGGGAGCTGTTTTTT. The J gene is TRBJ2-2, the V gene TRBV19; D possibly corresponds to TRBD2 (5 bases). Germline V gives CDR1 LNHDA, CDR2 SQIVND (reference sequence). CDR3 length: 15 residues. The V end lost 7 bases, the J end lost 0 bases, and 12 bases lay between the germline ends.

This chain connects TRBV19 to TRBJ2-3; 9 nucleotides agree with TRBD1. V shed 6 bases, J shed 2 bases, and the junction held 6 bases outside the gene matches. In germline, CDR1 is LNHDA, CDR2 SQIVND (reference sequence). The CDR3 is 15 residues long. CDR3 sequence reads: CASRHRGLITDTQYF. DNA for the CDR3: TGTGCCAGTAGGCACAGGGGGCTTATCACAGATACGCAGTATTTT. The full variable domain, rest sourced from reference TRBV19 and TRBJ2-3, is DGGITQSPKYLFRKEGQNVTLSCEQNLNHDAMYWYRQDPGQGLRLIYYSQIVNDFQKGDIAEGYSVSREKKESFPLTVTSAQKNPTAFYLCASRHRGLITDTQYFGPGTRLTVL.

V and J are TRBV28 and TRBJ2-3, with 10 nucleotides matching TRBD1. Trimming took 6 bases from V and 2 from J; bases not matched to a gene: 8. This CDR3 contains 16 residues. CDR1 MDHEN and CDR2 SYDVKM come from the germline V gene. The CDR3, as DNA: TGTGCCAGCAGCCCAACCGGGACAGGGGCCACAGATACGCAGTATTTT. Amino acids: CASSPTGTGATDTQYF.

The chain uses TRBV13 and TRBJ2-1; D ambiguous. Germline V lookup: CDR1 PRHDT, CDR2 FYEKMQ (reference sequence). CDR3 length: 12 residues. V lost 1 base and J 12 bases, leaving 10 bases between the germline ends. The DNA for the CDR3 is TGTGCCAGCAGCTTAGCTGTGGGTGGGCAGTTCTTC. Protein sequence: CASSLAVGGQFF.

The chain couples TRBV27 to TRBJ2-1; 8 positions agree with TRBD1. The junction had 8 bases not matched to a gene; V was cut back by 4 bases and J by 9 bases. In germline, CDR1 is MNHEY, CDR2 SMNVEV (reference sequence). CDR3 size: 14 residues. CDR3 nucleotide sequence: TGTGCCAGCAGTTCCCAGGACAGGGTCACTGAGCAGTTCTTC. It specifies CASSSQDRVTEQFF.

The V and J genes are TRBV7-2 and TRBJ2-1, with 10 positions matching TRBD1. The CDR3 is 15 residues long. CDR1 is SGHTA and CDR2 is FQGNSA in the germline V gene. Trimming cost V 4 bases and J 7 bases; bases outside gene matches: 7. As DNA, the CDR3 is TGTGCCAGCAGCTGGACAGGGGGGGAGACGAATGAGCAGTTCTTC. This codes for CASSWTGGETNEQFF.